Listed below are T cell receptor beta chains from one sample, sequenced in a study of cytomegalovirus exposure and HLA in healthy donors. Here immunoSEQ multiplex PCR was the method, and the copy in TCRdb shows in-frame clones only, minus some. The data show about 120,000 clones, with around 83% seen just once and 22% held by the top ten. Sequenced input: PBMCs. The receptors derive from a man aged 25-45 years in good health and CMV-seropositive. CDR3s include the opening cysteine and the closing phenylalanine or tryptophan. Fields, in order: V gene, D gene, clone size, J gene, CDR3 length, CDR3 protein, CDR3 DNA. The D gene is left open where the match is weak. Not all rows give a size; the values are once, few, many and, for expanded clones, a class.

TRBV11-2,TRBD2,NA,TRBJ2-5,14,CASSQTSGRETQYF,TGTGCCAGCAGCCAAACTAGCGGGAGGGAGACCCAGTACTTC
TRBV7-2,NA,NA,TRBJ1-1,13,CASKAGMNTEAFF,TGTGCCAGCAAGGCAGGGATGAACACTGAAGCTTTCTTT
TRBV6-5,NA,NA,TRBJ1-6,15,CASQAESSYNSPLHF,TGTGCCAGCCAGGCAGAGAGCTCCTATAATTCACCCCTCCACTTT
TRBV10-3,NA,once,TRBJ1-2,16,CAIRGGESDGAYGYTF,TGTGCCATCAGAGGAGGGGAGTCAGATGGTGCGTATGGCTACACCTTC
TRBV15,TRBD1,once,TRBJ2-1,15,CATSTDRGPNNEQFF,TGTGCCACCAGCACTGACAGGGGGCCCAACAATGAGCAGTTCTTC
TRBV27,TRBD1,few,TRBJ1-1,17,CASSLAGTAPMNTEAFF,TGTGCCAGCAGCCTCGCCGGGACAGCTCCGATGAACACTGAAGCTTTCTTT
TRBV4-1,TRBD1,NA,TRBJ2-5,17,CASSQGPRDREVETQYF,TGCGCCAGCAGCCAAGGGCCCCGGGACAGGGAGGTGGAGACCCAGTACTTC
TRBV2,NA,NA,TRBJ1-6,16,CASSERPARMDSPLHF,TGTGCCAGCAGTGAAAGGCCAGCGAGAATGGATTCACCCCTCCACTTT
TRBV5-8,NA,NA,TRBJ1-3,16,CASSLQVHTAGNTIYF,TGTGCCAGCAGCTTGCAGGTACACACTGCTGGAAACACCATATATTTT
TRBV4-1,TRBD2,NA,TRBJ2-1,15,CASSYSGDSYNEQFF,TGCGCCAGCAGCTATAGCGGGGACTCCTACAATGAGCAGTTCTTC
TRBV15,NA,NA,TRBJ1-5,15,CATRLGGKGNQPQHF,TGTGCCACCAGGCTCGGGGGAAAGGGCAATCAGCCCCAGCATTTT
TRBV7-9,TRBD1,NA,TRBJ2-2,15,CASSPGQQPPGELFF,TGTGCCAGCAGCCCGGGACAGCAACCGCCCGGGGAGCTGTTTTTT
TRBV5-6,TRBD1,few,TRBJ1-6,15,CASSSGTGVGSPLHF,TGTGCCAGCAGCTCCGGGACAGGGGTTGGTTCACCCCTCCACTTT
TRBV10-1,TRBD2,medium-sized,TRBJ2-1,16,CASSEFGLAGVDEQFF,TGCGCCAGCAGTGAGTTTGGACTAGCGGGAGTGGATGAGCAGTTCTTC
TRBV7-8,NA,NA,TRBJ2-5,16,CASSSKTVLIVETQYF,TGTGCCAGCAGCTCAAAGACAGTCCTGATAGTGGAGACCCAGTACTTC
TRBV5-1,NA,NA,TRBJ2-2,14,CASSPGRRTGELFF,TGCGCCAGCAGCCCAGGAAGGAGGACCGGGGAGCTGTTTTTT